The clone carrying this TCR beta chain was seen only once. Antigen unknown. The source of the sample is a study of cytomegalovirus exposure and HLA in healthy donors. Overall study findings and caveats: Beyond CMV serostatus, there was no information to go on about immune exposure. For most TCR beta V segments, an earlier analysis put the productive rate at about 90% or about 30% of the time. There were some public TCRs occurring in many donors, but most TCR sequences were rare. 16,951 TCR beta sequences were associated with HLA alleles at 0.05 false discovery rate in a later analysis.

The PCR had 60 Vbeta and 13 Jbeta primers. Only in-frame clones appear in the TCRdb table, and some are missing; sequencing was by immunoSEQ multiplex PCR. The sample has fewer than 200,000 clones; about three quarters are singletons. CDR1 and CDR2 from the germline V gene are SGHTA and FQGNSA. There are 17 residues in the CDR3. The V end was cut by 0 bases, the J end by 5 bases, with 19 bases between. The receptor was derived from a female donor in good health and CMV-seronegative. Source material: PBMCs. The chain combines TRBV7-2 with TRBJ2-5, with D perhaps matching TRBD2 (6 bases). CDR3 in amino acids: CASSLASVRRAGETQYF. Here the CDR3 DNA reads TGTGCCAGCAGCTTAGCGTCGGTGAGGAGGGCCGGGGAGACCCAGTACTTC.